What follows are 6 T cell receptor beta chains derived from one specimen sequenced in a study of tumor-infiltrating lymphocytes in primary liver carcinoma. From approximately 0.5 ug of total RNA, TCR beta-specific cDNA was reverse-transcribed using a constant-region primer. ARM-PCR was slightly modified, and three nested multiplex PCR rounds with it gave rise to the TCR beta libraries. Amplification in the first two PCR rounds was performed using TRBV1-TRBV30 forward primers and a C-beta reverse primer for roughly 10 cycles each. One entry per CDR3 protein results from TCRdb running MiXCR on the multiplex PCR reads. This sample carries 250,000 to 350,000 distinct CDR3 sequences, 50% to 75% of them seen once, and the ten largest clones take about 18%. Germline DNA was also extracted, and blood RNA was taken from unsorted whole blood. The specimen sequenced was peripheral blood. These receptors all come from a woman under 40 with primary liver carcinoma and hepatitis B virus infection.

This chain links TRBV28 with TRBJ2-7; D is perhaps TRBD1 (5 bases). V was pared by 11 bases and J by 0 bases, with 11 bases between. CDR3 size: 12 residues. Germline V gene lookup returns CDR1 MDHEN and CDR2 SYDVKM. CDR3 nucleotides: TGTGCCTGCGGACATCGCTCCTACGAGCAGTACTTC. It specifies CACGHRSYEQYF.

Notes on this clonotype: Mismatch with germline at one junction end may stem from a read error. The rearrangement joins TRBV11-1 to TRBJ1-5; maybe TRBD1 (5 bases). The CDR3 contains 15 residues. CDR1 SGHAT and CDR2 FQDESV come from the germline V gene (reference sequence). The CDR3, as DNA: TGTGCCGGCAGCCCAGGGACTGGGAACAATCAGCCCCAGCATTTT. Its translation is CAGSPGTGNNQPQHF.

Concerning this clonotype itself: A junction boundary mismatches the germline segment, possibly from a read error. This sequence joins TRBV11-3 and TRBJ2-2, with D possibly being TRBD2 (5 bases). The CDR3 covers 16 residues. Germline CDR1 is SGHNT and CDR2 is YENEEA. The CDR3 sequence: CASSELGTILSGEPLF. CDR3 coding DNA: TGTGCCAGCAGCGAACTGGGCACCATACTGTCCGGGGAGCCGCTTTTT.

With regard to this clonotype: Without the conserved terminal phenylalanine or tryptophan, this CDR3 likely stems from a read error. The V gene is TRBV13, the J gene TRBJ2-1; D is perhaps TRBD1 (5 bases). The V end was cut by 5 bases, the J end by 7 bases, with 15 bases between. This CDR3 region has 14 residues. CDR1 and CDR2 from the germline V gene are PRHDT and FYEKMQ (reference sequence). The CDR3 sequence: CASSPLSGWNEQFS. In nucleotides, the CDR3 is TGTGCCAGCAGCCCTCTCTCAGGGTGGAATGAGCAGTTCTCC.

The gene calls are TRBV29-1 and TRBJ2-3; TRBD2 matches at 9 bases. From germline, CDR1 is SQVTM and CDR2 ANQGSEA. CDR3 length equals 15 residues. After removal of 4 bases from V and 2 bases from J, the junction contained 7 bases not matched to a gene. This CDR3 is CSVVSGRWATDTQYF. The CDR3 coding sequence is TGCAGCGTTGTCAGCGGGAGGTGGGCCACAGATACGCAGTATTTT.

This chain links TRBV28 with TRBJ2-5; 9 nucleotides line up with TRBD2. V gave up 6 bases and J gave up 2 bases; unmatched junction bases: 7. CDR1 MDHEN and CDR2 SYDVKM come from the germline V gene. The length of the CDR3 is 15 residues. The CDR3 nucleotides read TGTGCCAGCAGCCGACTAGCGGAAACACAAGAGACCCAGTACTTC. Protein product: CASSRLAETQETQYF.